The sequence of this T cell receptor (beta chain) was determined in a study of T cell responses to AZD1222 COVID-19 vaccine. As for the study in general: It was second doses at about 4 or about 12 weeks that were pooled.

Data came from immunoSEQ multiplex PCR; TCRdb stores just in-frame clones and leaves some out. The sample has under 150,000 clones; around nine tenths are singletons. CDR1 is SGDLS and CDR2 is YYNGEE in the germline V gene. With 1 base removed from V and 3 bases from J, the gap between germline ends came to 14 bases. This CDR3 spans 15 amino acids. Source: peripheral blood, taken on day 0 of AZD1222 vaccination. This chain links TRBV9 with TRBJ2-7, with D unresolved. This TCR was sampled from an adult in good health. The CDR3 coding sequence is TGTGCCAGCAGCGTAAACTATCCACCGAACTACGAGCAGTACTTC. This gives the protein CASSVNYPPNYEQYF.